These 7 T cell receptor beta chains were sequenced from one sample in a study of blood T cell repertoires in COVID-19. The method was immunoSEQ multiplex PCR; TCRdb's version includes in-frame clones alone and lacks a portion of them. The data contain about 140,000 clones, 87% of them seen just once; the ten biggest clones take up more than 3.5%. Specimen: peripheral blood. The receptors here all came from a woman aged 40 to 50 with acute or convalescent COVID-19.

V usage is TRBV28 and J usage is TRBJ2-7; 11 nucleotides line up with TRBD2. The CDR3 is made up of 13 amino acids. In germline, CDR1 is MDHEN, CDR2 SYDVKM. J lost 9 bases, V lost 4 bases, and 5 bases had no gene match. The CDR3 region has the DNA TGTGCCAGCAGTTCTCCGGGACTAGCGGTGCAGTACTTC. Translation: CASSSPGLAVQYF.

V and J are TRBV12-5 and TRBJ2-2, with TRBD2 matching over 7 bases. V was clipped by 3 bases and J by 7 bases; unmatched bases: 11. Germline loops: CDR1 LGHNT, CDR2 FRNRAP. This CDR3 region has 16 residues. The CDR3 bases are TGTGCTAGTGGTTTCGAAGCCGGACTAGGGGTCGGGGAGCTGTTTTTT. Its protein product is CASGFEAGLGVGELFF. The full variable domain, completed using reference TRBV12-5 and TRBJ2-2, is DARVTQTPRHKVTEMGQEVTMRCQPILGHNTVFWYRQTMMQGLELLAYFRNRAPLDDSGMPKDRFSAEMPDATLATLKIQPSEPRDSAVYFCASGFEAGLGVGELFFGEGSRLTVL.

This rearrangement joins TRBV28 to TRBJ1-3, with D tentatively TRBD1 (5 bases). V gave up 6 bases and J gave up 8 bases, with 23 bases separating them. CDR1 is MDHEN and CDR2 is SYDVKM in the germline V gene. The CDR3 spans 16 residues. CDR3 bases: TGTGCCAGCAGCCCCGCCGGACATCCCACCAAGGACACCATATATTTT. Protein sequence: CASSPAGHPTKDTIYF.

This chain's CDR3 is CASLRDRGNSPLHF. The DNA of the CDR3 is TGTGCCAGCCTCCGGGACAGGGGGAATTCACCCCTCCACTTT. This rearrangement joins TRBV28 to TRBJ1-6; TRBD1 aligns across 11 bases. Germline V gene data show CDR1 as MDHEN and CDR2 as SYDVKM. There are 14 residues in the CDR3. V lost 8 bases to trimming and J lost 7 bases; unmatched junction nucleotides: 4.

Details on this clone: The identical CDR3 is also encoded by other nucleotide sequences in the sample. V is TRBV18 and J is TRBJ2-2, with D unresolved. CDR1 and CDR2 (germline): KGHSH, LQKENI. The V end was cut by 3 bases, the J end by 4 bases, with 3 bases between. The CDR3 runs 12 residues. CDR3 amino acids: CASSPRTGELFF. DNA of the CDR3: TGTGCCAGCTCACCCCGCACCGGGGAGCTGTTTTTT.

The V call is TRBV13, the J call TRBJ2-2, with 12 bases matching TRBD2. The V segment lost 3 bases and the J segment 5 bases; nucleotides outside the gene matches: 10. From germline, CDR1 is PRHDT and CDR2 FYEKMQ (reference sequence). The CDR3 contains 18 residues. The CDR3 sequence: CASSFILAGGLGTGELFF. The DNA for the CDR3 is TGTGCCAGCAGCTTTATACTAGCGGGGGGCCTGGGGACCGGGGAGCTGTTTTTT.

This chain connects TRBV4-2 to TRBJ1-6, with 7 nucleotides matching TRBD1. The germline V gene encodes CDR1 LGHNA and CDR2 YNFKEQ. Germline trimming cut 0 bases from V and 9 bases from J; bases unmatched to any gene: 5. The CDR3 sequence is 15 residues long. The CDR3 DNA follows: TGTGCCAGCAGCCAAGATTACAGGGGCTTTTCACCCCTCCACTTT. Residues: CASSQDYRGFSPLHF.